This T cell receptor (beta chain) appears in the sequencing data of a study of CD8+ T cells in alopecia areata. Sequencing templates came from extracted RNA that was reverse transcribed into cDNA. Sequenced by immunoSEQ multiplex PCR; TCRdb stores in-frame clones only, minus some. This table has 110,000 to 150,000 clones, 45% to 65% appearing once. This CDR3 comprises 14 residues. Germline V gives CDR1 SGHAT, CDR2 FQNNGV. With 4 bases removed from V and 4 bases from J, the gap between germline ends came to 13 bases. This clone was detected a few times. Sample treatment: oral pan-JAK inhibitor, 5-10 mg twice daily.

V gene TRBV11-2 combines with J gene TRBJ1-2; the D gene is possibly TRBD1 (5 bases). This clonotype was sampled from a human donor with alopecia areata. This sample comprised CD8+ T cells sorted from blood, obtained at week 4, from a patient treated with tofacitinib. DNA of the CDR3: TGTGCCAGCAGCTCGAAAGGGGCCGCCTATGGCTACACCTTC. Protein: CASSSKGAAYGYTF.